The 15 T cell receptor beta chains presented below share a single source sample, sequenced in a study of blood T cell repertoires in COVID-19. Here immunoSEQ multiplex PCR was the method, and the copy in TCRdb shows in-frame clones only, minus some. The sample lists a few hundred thousand clones; 70% to 90% were seen once. The sample taken for sequencing was PBMCs or T cells enriched from blood (not recorded which). The receptors were sampled from a young woman who had recovered from COVID-19.

The V gene is TRBV5-5, the J gene TRBJ2-2; TRBD1 might be the D (5 bases). V shed 4 bases and J shed 2 bases, with 24 bases lying between them. The CDR3 spans 19 residues. Germline CDR1 is SGHKS and CDR2 is YYEKEE (reference sequence). The CDR3 DNA is TGTGCCAGCAGCCTACAACCAACAGGAACTCACAAAAACACCGGGGAGCTGTTTTTT. Amino acid sequence: CASSLQPTGTHKNTGELFF.

This chain uses TRBV6-2 or TRBV6-3 with TRBJ2-5; 9 bases agree with TRBD1. Germline values: CDR1 MNHEY, CDR2 SVGEGT. The CDR3 spans 13 residues. The junction had 4 bases not matched to a gene; V was cut back by 6 bases and J by 5 bases. The CDR3 DNA is TGTGCCAGCAGCCGTACAGGGGGCGAGACCCAGTACTTC. Its translation: CASSRTGGETQYF.

This CDR3 is CASSYSTGNSNQPQHF. Here the CDR3 DNA reads TGTGCCAGCAGTTACTCGACAGGGAATAGCAATCAGCCCCAGCATTTT. The chain employs TRBV6-2 or TRBV6-3 and TRBJ1-5; 7 nucleotides align to TRBD1. Germline V gene data show CDR1 as MNHEY and CDR2 as SVGEGT. V lost 0 bases and J lost 0; bases outside the gene matches: 2. The length of the CDR3 is 16 residues.

This clone appeared a single time. V is TRBV27 and J is TRBJ2-7, with 7 bases aligning to TRBD1. CDR1 and CDR2 from the germline V gene are MNHEY and SMNVEV (reference sequence). The V gene end was trimmed by 8 bases and the J gene end by 1 base; junction bases not matched to a gene: 8. The CDR3 is 14 amino acids. CDR3 sequence (DNA): TGTGCCAGCCTAAGGACAGGTGGATCCTACGAGCAGTACTTC. Translation: CASLRTGGSYEQYF.

V gene TRBV7-8 combines with J gene TRBJ1-6, with D unresolved. The CDR3 is 13 residues long. CDR1 is SGHVS and CDR2 is FQNEAQ in the germline V gene. V lost 5 bases and J lost 10, with 12 bases in between. The CDR3: CASSLGPGSPLHF. In DNA, the CDR3 is TGTGCCAGCAGCCTTGGGCCGGGATCACCCCTCCACTTT.

The chain carries TRBV27 and TRBJ1-2; the D gene is possibly TRBD1 (6 bases). V was pared by 6 bases and J by 8 bases, with 19 bases between. The germline V gene encodes CDR1 MNHEY and CDR2 SMNVEV (reference sequence). This CDR3 region has 14 residues. The CDR3 here is CASRQLQGSSGYTF. The CDR3 nucleotides read TGTGCCAGCAGGCAACTACAGGGTAGTAGCGGCTACACCTTC.

For the CDR3, the DNA is TGCGCCAGCAGCCAAGAGCCCGGGTCCCAAGCGCAGCCCCAGCATTTT. This encodes CASSQEPGSQAQPQHF. The chain couples TRBV4-1 to TRBJ1-5; D is undetermined. From germline, CDR1 is MGHRA and CDR2 YSYEKL. Trimming removed 0 bases at V and 7 bases at J, with 16 bases between. This CDR3 spans 16 amino acids.

V gene TRBV27 combines with J gene TRBJ1-2, with TRBD1 identical over 8 bases. This CDR3 has 14 residues. Germline V gene lookup returns CDR1 MNHEY and CDR2 SMNVEV (reference sequence). V shed 4 bases and J 4 bases; nucleotides not matched to a gene: 5. The CDR3 is CASSSGGGFYGYTF. CDR3 sequence (DNA): TGTGCCAGCAGTTCAGGGGGCGGGTTCTATGGCTACACCTTC.

This chain uses TRBV18 with TRBJ1-4; D gene ambiguous. Trimming shortened V by 6 bases and J by 8 bases, and 13 bases separated the two germline ends. Germline V CDR1 and CDR2: KGHSH, LQKENI. The CDR3 has 13 residues. CDR3 nucleotides: TGTGCCAGCTCCCCCCTCGCCGGGGAAAAACTGTTTTTT. This sequence encodes CASSPLAGEKLFF.

This chain uses TRBV5-6 with TRBJ1-4; 8 positions match TRBD1. Per germline, CDR1 SGHDT and CDR2 YYEEEE. Trimming removed 4 bases from V and 8 bases from J; junction bases left unmatched: 7. This CDR3 region has 14 residues. This CDR3 is CASSRTGMGEKLFF. The CDR3 DNA reads as TGTGCCAGCAGCCGGACAGGGATGGGGGAAAAACTGTTTTTT.

The chain recombines TRBV5-1 with TRBJ2-6, with TRBD2 identical over 11 bases. The CDR3 sequence is 20 residues long. V gave up 4 bases and J gave up 0 bases; unmatched junction bases: 12. Looked up from germline, CDR1 is SGHRS and CDR2 is YFSETQ. The CDR3 here is CASSLLSSGGTSSGANVLTF. In DNA, the CDR3 is TGCGCCAGCAGCCTCTTATCTAGCGGGGGGACGAGCTCTGGGGCCAACGTCCTGACTTTC.

This clone was found once. The chain carries TRBV7-2 and TRBJ1-5, with D maybe TRBD1 (5 bases). This CDR3 has 15 residues. Per germline, CDR1 SGHTA and CDR2 FQGNSA. Trimming cost V 3 bases and J 2 bases, with 11 bases left between them. DNA for the CDR3: TGTGCCAGCAGCTTTGTAGGGGTCGGCAATCAGCCCCAGCATTTT. Encoded protein: CASSFVGVGNQPQHF. Looking up the rest from reference TRBV7-2 and TRBJ1-5 gives the full variable domain: GAGVSQSPSNKVTEKGKDVELRCDPISGHTALYWYRQSLGQGLEFLIYFQGNSAPDKSGLPSDRFSAERTGGSVSTLTIQRTQQEDSAVYLCASSFVGVGNQPQHFGDGTRLSIL.

This chain uses TRBV5-1 with TRBJ1-2; TRBD1 matches 8 bases. Germline CDR1 is SGHRS and CDR2 is YFSETQ. The CDR3 contains 16 residues. With V trimmed by 4 bases and J by 6 bases, 14 bases remained unmatched. CDR3 amino acids: CASSRNTGGNKNGYTF. The CDR3 DNA follows: TGCGCCAGCAGCCGGAACACAGGGGGAAACAAAAATGGCTACACCTTC.

Note on this clone: In the same sample, other DNA sequences code for this CDR3. The genes are TRBV12-3 or TRBV12-4 and TRBJ2-2; D unresolved. Trimming cost V 3 bases and J 6 bases, with 5 bases left between them. The CDR3 is 12 residues long. DNA for the CDR3: TGTGCCAGCAGTTTCCATTCCGGGGAGCTGTTTTTT. Translation: CASSFHSGELFF.

On this clone: Mismatch with germline at one junction end may stem from a read error. J is TRBJ1-2 and V is TRBV11-2; 8 bases agree with TRBD1. CDR3 length: 16 amino acids. Per the germline V gene, CDR1 is SGHAT and CDR2 is FQNNGV. The CDR3 DNA reads TGTGCCAGCAGCTTCCTTGCGACAGGGGCTAACTATGACTACACCTTC. Its protein product is CASSFLATGANYDYTF.